The 17 T cell receptor beta chains below come from one sample, sequenced in a study of Graves' ophthalmopathy and Graves' hyperthyroidism. The sequenced template was RNA, covering the TCR beta CDR3 region. HTBI-primed first-round RT-PCR preceded second-round multiplex PCR. TCRdb reprocessed the multiplex PCR reads via MiXCR and lists one record per CDR3 protein. The sample holds 600,000 to 700,000 distinct CDR3 sequences; roughly two fifths are singletons and the top ten take around 3%. The sequenced sample was peripheral blood. The receptors stem from an adult man with Graves' ophthalmopathy.

The CDR3 region is CATSRGETGVPLHF. The CDR3 DNA reads as TGTGCCACCAGCAGAGGGGAGACAGGGGTACCCCTCCACTTT. V gene TRBV15 combines with J gene TRBJ1-6; 8 bases map to TRBD1. From germline, CDR1 is LNHNV and CDR2 YYDKDF (reference sequence). CDR3 length: 14 amino acids. The V segment lost 1 base and the J segment 12 bases; nucleotides outside the gene matches: 5.

This clonotype occurred many times. V is TRBV7-8 and J is TRBJ2-5; 9 nucleotides line up with TRBD2. The length of the CDR3 is 18 residues. V dropped 5 bases and J dropped 0; count of bases not matched to a gene: 13. The germline V gene encodes CDR1 SGHVS and CDR2 FQNEAQ. Here the CDR3 DNA reads TGTGCCAGCAGCGGGTTGGCTAGCGGGGATTCGTACCAAGAGACCCAGTACTTC. It yields the protein CASSGLASGDSYQETQYF.

The chain combines TRBV29-1 with TRBJ2-7; D not certain. The end of the DNA is better explained by TRBJ2-1, so the J call may be wrong. The germline V gene has CDR1 SQVTM and CDR2 ANQGSEA. The CDR3 totals 15 residues. The CDR3 DNA follows: TGCAGCGTTGATACCCACCTGAGCTCCTACAATGAGCAGTTCTTC. This gives the protein CSVDTHLSSYNEQFF.

The rearrangement uses TRBV13 and TRBJ1-1; 7 nucleotides agree with TRBD1. V was clipped by 4 bases and J by 2 bases; unmatched bases: 19. The CDR3 sequence is 19 residues long. The germline gives CDR1 PRHDT, CDR2 FYEKMQ (reference sequence). The CDR3 DNA is TGTGCCAGCAGCTCACCTCCACCACCGTGGACAGGACCTAACACTGAAGCTTTCTTT. It yields the protein CASSSPPPPWTGPNTEAFF.

This clonotype has just one count. The rearrangement links TRBV24-1 to TRBJ1-1; 9 positions agree with TRBD1. Germline V gene sequence: CDR1 KGHDR, CDR2 SFDVKD. The CDR3 runs 13 residues. V lost 9 bases, J lost 4 bases, and 5 bases stayed unmatched. Here the CDR3 DNA reads TGTGCCACCCGGGACAGGGACGGCACTGAAGCTTTCTTT. This translates into CATRDRDGTEAFF.

The V gene is TRBV25-1, the J gene TRBJ2-5; 9 nucleotides agree with TRBD1. This CDR3 is 15 amino acids long. The V gene's germline CDR1 is MGHDK and CDR2 SYGVNS. The junction had 10 bases not matched to a gene; V was cut back by 4 bases and J by 7 bases. The CDR3 DNA sequence: TGTGCCAGCAGTGCAGAACCGGGACAGGGAAGGACCCAGTACTTC. Translated: CASSAEPGQGRTQYF. The entire variable domain, with the rest obtained from reference TRBV25-1 and TRBJ2-5, is as follows: EADIYQTPRYLVIGTGKKITLECSQTMGHDKMYWYQQDPGMELHLIHYSYGVNSTEKGDLSSESTVSRIRTEHFPLTLESARPSHTSQYLCASSAEPGQGRTQYFGPGTRLLVL.

This clonotype occurred a few times. This chain uses TRBV12-3 or TRBV12-4 with TRBJ2-5; 9 positions agree with TRBD2. This CDR3 contains 16 residues. With V trimmed by 2 bases and J by 4 bases, 8 bases remained unmatched. The CDR3 is CASSLKGGRGRETQYF. The CDR3 DNA sequence: TGTGCCAGCAGTTTAAAAGGCGGGAGGGGACGAGAGACCCAGTACTTC.

This chain links TRBV9 with TRBJ1-4; tentative D call: TRBD1 (5 bases). Germline loops: CDR1 SGDLS, CDR2 YYNGEE. The V end was cut by 3 bases, the J end by 4 bases, with 13 bases between. This CDR3 is 15 amino acids long. The CDR3 DNA follows: TGTGCCAGCAGCGGGGTCGCCGGGGGTAATGAAAAACTGTTTTTT. This translates into CASSGVAGGNEKLFF.

J is TRBJ2-6 and V is TRBV10-3; 7 bases line up with TRBD1. Germline V lookup: CDR1 ENHRY, CDR2 SYGVKD. V lost 4 bases and J lost 0; bases outside the gene matches: 3. This CDR3 is 16 amino acids long. DNA for the CDR3: TGTGCCATCAGTGCGGGGACAGCCTCTGGGGCCAACGTCCTGACTTTC. Translated: CAISAGTASGANVLTF.

Note on this clonotype: This clone may be a read error of a much larger clone one base away. The rearrangement links TRBV11-2 to TRBJ2-3; TRBD2 matches 10 bases. Germline V gene sequence: CDR1 SGHAT, CDR2 FQNNGV. The CDR3 is made up of 15 amino acids. J lost 6 bases, V lost 0 bases, and 3 bases had no gene match. Written as DNA, the CDR3 is TGTGCCAGCAGCTTAGATCCGACTAGCGGGGATACGCAGTATTTT. Protein: CASSLDPTSGDTQYF.

V is TRBV5-5 and J is TRBJ2-7; D is undetermined. The V gene's germline CDR1 is SGHKS and CDR2 YYEKEE (reference sequence). V lost 4 bases and J lost 4, with 12 bases in between. This CDR3 comprises 13 residues. DNA of the CDR3: TGTGCCAGCAGCCACACAGTAGGTTACGAGCAGTACGTC. Translating gives CASSHTVGYEQYV.

The rearrangement links TRBV7-8 to TRBJ2-5, with 9 bases identical to TRBD1. V was clipped by 5 bases and J by 2 bases; unmatched bases: 18. Germline CDR1 and CDR2: SGHVS and FQNEAQ. The length of the CDR3 is 19 residues. The CDR3: CASSIYGLGTGPFQETQYF. Here the CDR3 DNA reads TGTGCCAGCAGCATATACGGTCTTGGGACAGGGCCTTTTCAAGAGACCCAGTACTTC.

The genes are TRBV2 and TRBJ1-5, with D possibly being TRBD1 (6 bases). Trimming left V 8 bases short and J 4 bases short, with 15 bases between. CDR1 and CDR2 (germline): SNHLY, FYNNEI. The CDR3 length is 14 residues. The CDR3 protein is CASLSGHPNQPQHF. CDR3 nucleotide sequence: TGTGCCAGCTTGTCGGGACACCCGAATCAGCCCCAGCATTTT.

CDR3 nucleotides: TGTGCCACCGGTTGGGGGACCGGGGAGCTGTTTTTT. Its protein product is CATGWGTGELFF. The genes are TRBV24-1 and TRBJ2-2; D assignment may be TRBD1 or TRBD2 (5 bases each). Looked up from germline, CDR1 is KGHDR and CDR2 is SFDVKD. CDR3 length: 12 amino acids. V was clipped by 9 bases and J by 5 bases, with 9 bases between them.

Worth noting for this clonotype: At one of its ends the junction is not consistent with the germline gene, which may arise from a read error. The J gene is TRBJ1-2, the V gene TRBV15, with 9 bases lining up with TRBD1. The CDR3 consists of 12 residues. Germline CDR1 and CDR2: LNHNV and YYDKDF (reference sequence). The CDR3 nucleotides are TGTGCCACCAGCAGAGAGGACAGGGGCGACGCTTTC. Translated: CATSREDRGDAF. Filled out from reference TRBV15 and TRBJ1-2, the complete variable domain reads DAMVIQNPRYQVTQFGKPVTLSCSQTLNHNVMYWYQQKSSQAPKLLFHYYDKDFNNEADTPDNFQSRRPNTSFCFLDIRSPGLGDTAMYLCATSREDRGDAFGSGTRLTVV.

This clonotype has ten or more counts. J is TRBJ1-1 and V is TRBV4-2; D is unclear. The ends were cut back, 2 bases at V and 4 bases at J, with 11 bases in the middle. Germline V gene lookup returns CDR1 LGHNA and CDR2 YNFKEQ. The CDR3 extends over 14 amino acids. The CDR3 loop reads CASSQRRGPTEAFF. CDR3 nucleotides: TGTGCCAGCAGCCAACGACGCGGACCCACTGAAGCTTTCTTT.

In regard to this clonotype: A much larger clone lies one base from this, so it may be a read error. This chain uses TRBV7-2 with TRBJ2-7, with 9 bases aligning to TRBD2. Per the germline V gene, CDR1 is SGHTA and CDR2 is FQGNSA. The CDR3 totals 15 residues. The CDR3 sequence: CAGSGYPAGGYEQYF. The CDR3 DNA sequence: TGTGCCGGCAGCGGCTACCCCGCGGGGGGGTACGAGCAGTACTTC. The whole variable domain, filled in from reference TRBV7-2 and TRBJ2-7, reads GAGVSQSPSNKVTEKGKDVELRCDPISGHTALYWYRQSLGQGLEFLIYFQGNSAPDKSGLPSDRFSAERTGGSVSTLTIQRTQQEDSAVYLCAGSGYPAGGYEQYFGPGTRLTVT.